Below are 26 T cell receptor beta chains sequenced from a single sample in a study of cytomegalovirus exposure and HLA in healthy donors. The PCR was carried out with 60 Vbeta primers and 13 Jbeta primers. The method was immunoSEQ multiplex PCR; TCRdb's version includes in-frame clones alone and lacks a portion of them. The sample contains around 140,000 clones, 82% of which appear only once. Sequenced material: PBMCs. The receptors were sampled from a woman in her fifties or sixties in good health and CMV-seropositive.

This chain uses TRBV6-5 with TRBJ1-2, with a weak D call TRBD1 (5 bases). CDR1 and CDR2 (germline): MNHEY, SVGAGI. CDR3 length equals 14 residues. Between the trimmed V and J ends, which lost 5 bases and 1 base, there was a span of 11 bases. CDR3 region: CASSEKGLNYGYTF. CDR3 DNA sequence: TGTGCCAGCAGTGAAAAGGGACTTAACTATGGCTACACCTTC.

The CDR3 coding sequence is TGTGCCAGCAGCCCCCCTGCGGGAGCCTCCTACGAGCAGTACTTC. It translates to CASSPPAGASYEQYF. V usage is TRBV4-2 and J usage is TRBJ2-7; 7 positions agree with TRBD2. The V and J ends lost 4 bases and 0 bases, in that order; junction bases with no gene match: 6. CDR1 and CDR2 (germline): LGHNA, YNFKEQ. The CDR3 extends over 15 amino acids.

The chain uses TRBV5-1 and TRBJ2-5; possible D gene TRBD1, 6 bases. The CDR3 totals 15 residues. The V gene lost 4 bases and the J gene lost 3 bases, with 16 bases spanning the gap. The germline CDR1 and CDR2 sequences are SGHRS and YFSETQ. The CDR3 DNA reads TGCGCCAGCAGCCTAATTGGGGCAGGGGAAGAGACCCAGTACTTC. Translation: CASSLIGAGEETQYF.

This clone was seen a handful of times. The gene calls are TRBV6-5 and TRBJ2-1, with a tentative D call TRBD1 (6 bases). Germline lookup yields CDR1 MNHEY and CDR2 SVGAGI. The CDR3 contains 14 residues. The V and J ends lost 5 bases and 3 bases respectively, with 11 bases between them. This CDR3 is CASSHRVFYNEQFF. The CDR3 DNA reads as TGTGCCAGCAGTCACAGGGTATTCTACAATGAGCAGTTCTTC.

This clone was seen a handful of times. The junction departs from the called germline gene at one end, perhaps through a read error. The chain is built from TRBV7-2 and TRBJ2-7; TRBD1 agrees at 7 bases. The V gene's germline CDR1 is SGHTA and CDR2 FQGNSA. The CDR3 length is 11 residues. CDR3 coding DNA: TGTGCCAGCAGCTCTTCGACAGGGAAGAACTTC. Its protein is CASSSSTGKNF. Combining the CDR3 with reference TRBV7-2 and TRBJ2-7 gives the whole variable domain GAGVSQSPSNKVTEKGKDVELRCDPISGHTALYWYRQSLGQGLEFLIYFQGNSAPDKSGLPSDRFSAERTGGSVSTLTIQRTQQEDSAVYLCASSSSTGKNFGPGTRLTVT.

Details on this clone: Germline is not matched at one junction end, which may reflect a read error. The chain recombines TRBV6-1 with TRBJ2-7; 7 bases map to TRBD1. The length of the CDR3 is 15 residues. Germline V gene sequence: CDR1 MNHNS, CDR2 SASEGT. This CDR3 reads CASSDYLTGILKRSF. The CDR3 DNA sequence: TGTGCCAGCAGTGATTACCTGACAGGGATCTTAAAACGGTCCTTC.

Comment on this clone: The germline gene is not matched at one end of the junction; a read error may be the cause. The chain joins TRBV7-2 to TRBJ1-3, with D uncertain. There are 15 residues in the CDR3. Germline CDR1 SGHTA, CDR2 FQGNSA. This CDR3 reads CASSLAGSSGNTIYF. CDR3 nucleotide sequence: TGTGCCAGCAGCCTAGCGGGGAGCTCTGGAAACACCATATATTTT.

The chain recombines TRBV5-4 with TRBJ2-6; 8 positions agree with TRBD2. CDR3 length: 18 amino acids. CDR1 and CDR2 from the germline V gene are SGHNT and YYREEE (reference sequence). Trimming at V came to 6 bases and at J to 0 bases, leaving 11 bases not matched to a gene. Here the CDR3 reads CASTDSGDPSSGANVLTF. The CDR3 nucleotides are TGTGCCAGCACCGATAGCGGGGACCCGAGCTCTGGGGCCAACGTCCTGACTTTC. The variable domain in full, with the rest retrieved from reference TRBV5-4 and TRBJ2-6, is ETGVTQSPTHLIKTRGQQVTLRCSSQSGHNTVSWYQQALGQGPQFIFQYYREEENGRGNFPPRFSGLQFPNYSSELNVNALELDDSALYLCASTDSGDPSSGANVLTFGAGSRLTVL.

This clone has only a few counts. V gene TRBV2 combines with J gene TRBJ2-7, with a tentative D call TRBD1 (5 bases). The CDR3 extends over 15 amino acids. The V end lost 0 bases, the J end lost 3 bases, and 12 bases lay between the germline ends. CDR1 is SNHLY, CDR2 FYNNEI, per germline. CDR3 sequence: CASSEAATVFYEQYF. In nucleotides, the CDR3 is TGTGCCAGCAGTGAAGCGGCGACAGTCTTCTACGAGCAGTACTTC.

This clone was recorded only once. The V and J genes are TRBV10-3 and TRBJ1-1; D perhaps matches TRBD1 (5 bases). The CDR3 consists of 11 residues. With 8 bases removed from V and 6 bases from J, the gap between germline ends came to 10 bases. CDR1 is ENHRY and CDR2 is SYGVKD in the germline V gene. The CDR3 nucleotides are TGTGCCATCCGGGGGGGTGCTGAAGCTTTCTTT. Residues: CAIRGGAEAFF.

This clone turned up a few times. At one boundary the junction diverges from the germline segment, which might be a read error. The J gene is TRBJ2-3, the V gene TRBV7-3; D is perhaps TRBD2 (7 bases). Germline V gives CDR1 SGHTA, CDR2 FQGTGA. The CDR3 has 15 residues. CDR3 sequence reads: CASSLSWGGTDTQYF. In nucleotides, the CDR3 is TGTGCCAGCAGCTTAAGTTGGGGGGGCACCGATACGCAGTATTTT.

This clone is a singleton in its sample. The V gene is TRBV10-3, the J gene TRBJ1-1; weak D call: TRBD1 (6 bases). Germline V gives CDR1 ENHRY, CDR2 SYGVKD. The CDR3 length is 16 residues. V was clipped by 3 bases and J by 4 bases, with 18 bases between them. As DNA, the CDR3 is TGTGCCATCAGTGACCCTTCGAGGGGGTGGATCACTGAAGCTTTCTTT. The encoded protein is CAISDPSRGWITEAFF.

The chain uses TRBV2 and TRBJ1-1; 7 bases line up with TRBD1. The V segment lost 4 bases and the J segment 4 bases; nucleotides outside the gene matches: 3. CDR1 is SNHLY, CDR2 FYNNEI, per germline. The CDR3 has 13 amino acids. The chain's CDR3 is CASSVNRGTEAFF. The DNA for the CDR3 is TGTGCCAGCAGTGTTAACAGGGGCACTGAAGCTTTCTTT.

This clone was observed a few times. The V gene is TRBV7-6, the J gene TRBJ1-1; D remains unclear. CDR3 length equals 14 residues. The germline V and J ends were trimmed by 6 bases and 2 bases, with 13 bases remaining between them. CDR1 and CDR2 (germline): SGHVS, FNYEAQ. The CDR3 bases are TGTGCCAGCAGTTTTGCCGAGGGCAACACTGAAGCTTTCTTT. Protein: CASSFAEGNTEAFF. Together with reference TRBV7-6 and TRBJ1-1, the CDR3 gives the full variable domain: GAGVSQSPRYKVTKRGQDVALRCDPISGHVSLYWYRQALGQGPEFLTYFNYEAQQDKSGLPNDRFSAERPEGSISTLTIQRTEQRDSAMYRCASSFAEGNTEAFFGQGTRLTVV.

The chain links TRBV18 to TRBJ2-2, with a weak D call TRBD2 (6 bases). The germline gives CDR1 KGHSH, CDR2 LQKENI. The germline V and J ends were trimmed by 3 bases and 3 bases, with 11 bases remaining between them. The CDR3 has 15 amino acids. This chain's CDR3 is CASSPWRGDTGELFF. The DNA of the CDR3 is TGTGCCAGCTCACCTTGGAGGGGCGACACCGGGGAGCTGTTTTTT.

The chain combines TRBV6-1 with TRBJ2-1; 11 nucleotides line up with TRBD1. J lost 6 bases, V lost 1 base, and 8 bases had no gene match. Per the germline V gene, CDR1 is MNHNS and CDR2 is SASEGT. This CDR3 spans 17 amino acids. The CDR3: CASSEGGGQGAINEQFF. The DNA for the CDR3 is TGTGCCAGCAGTGAAGGGGGTGGACAGGGGGCAATCAATGAGCAGTTCTTC.

This clone was seen a handful of times. V gene TRBV6-5 combines with J gene TRBJ2-1; tentatively, D is TRBD1 (6 bases). The CDR3 extends over 13 amino acids. Germline CDR1 MNHEY, CDR2 SVGAGI. Between the trimmed V and J ends, which lost 5 bases and 12 bases, there was a span of 17 bases. Written as DNA, the CDR3 is TGTGCCAGCAGTACCGACGAGGACAGAGGGCAGTTCTTC. Translated, it gives CASSTDEDRGQFF.

The J gene is TRBJ1-5, the V gene TRBV6-1, with D perhaps TRBD1 (5 bases). Germline CDR1 reads MNHNS; CDR2 reads SASEGT. The germline V and J ends were trimmed by 7 bases and 5 bases, with 18 bases remaining between them. CDR3 length: 15 amino acids. CDR3 coding DNA: TGTGCCAGCAAGGGGCCTTGGGGTATGCATCAGCCCCAGCATTTT. Its translation is CASKGPWGMHQPQHF.

The chain employs TRBV9 and TRBJ1-1; a possible D gene is TRBD1 (5 bases). Trimming removed 4 bases from V and 1 base from J, with 11 bases in between. CDR1 SGDLS and CDR2 YYNGEE come from the germline V gene. The CDR3 covers 14 residues. For the CDR3, the DNA is TGTGCCAGCAGCCCCGACAGTACGAACACTGAAGCTTTCTTT. Residues: CASSPDSTNTEAFF.

V usage is TRBV5-7 and J usage is TRBJ2-7; tentatively, D is TRBD2 (5 bases). TRBV5-7 is an ORF, and what it does is uncertain. Trimming took 4 bases from V and 2 from J, leaving 19 bases between them. The CDR3 spans 16 residues. The DNA of the CDR3 is TGTGCCAGCAGCGCCCCGCCTAGCCCCGTTGCCTACGAGCAGTACTTC. Translating it yields CASSAPPSPVAYEQYF.

The chain combines TRBV5-1 with TRBJ2-7; D not resolved. Germline V gives CDR1 SGHRS, CDR2 YFSETQ. Trimming took off 3 bases at V and 2 bases at J, with 9 bases between the two ends. This CDR3 contains 13 residues. The CDR3 sequence: CASSSTPTYEQYF. The CDR3, as DNA: TGCGCCAGCAGCTCGACACCCACCTACGAGCAGTACTTC.

The gene calls are TRBV7-2 and TRBJ2-3, with 8 bases that match TRBD2. J lost 4 bases, V lost 11 bases, and 14 bases had no gene match. The CDR3 totals 15 residues. Germline V gene data show CDR1 as SGHTA and CDR2 as FQGNSA. The CDR3 DNA reads as TGTGCCGGCCCCTTAGTTGCGGGAGGCGCAGATACGCAGTATTTT. Encoded protein: CAGPLVAGGADTQYF.

This chain links TRBV5-1 with TRBJ1-6; 9 bases line up with TRBD1. V lost 1 base and J lost 10; bases outside the gene matches: 6. The germline CDR1 and CDR2 sequences are SGHRS and YFSETQ. The CDR3 extends over 15 amino acids. The DNA for the CDR3 is TGCGCCAGCAGCTTGACCACAGGGGGCGAATCACCCCTCCACTTT. Protein: CASSLTTGGESPLHF.

The gene calls are TRBV4-1 and TRBJ1-3, with D perhaps TRBD1 (5 bases). V shed 0 bases and J shed 3 bases, with 12 bases lying between them. The germline gives CDR1 MGHRA, CDR2 YSYEKL. This CDR3 is 16 amino acids long. The CDR3 coding sequence is TGCGCCAGCAGCCAAGATGGCGGGGGTTTTGGAAACACCATATATTTT. This codes for CASSQDGGGFGNTIYF.

About this clone: The same CDR3 is also encoded by other DNA sequences in this sample. The V gene is TRBV6-6, the J gene TRBJ1-4; D unclear. The CDR3 covers 16 residues. Germline CDR1 and CDR2: MNHNY and SVGAGI (reference sequence). V gave up 1 base and J gave up 5 bases, with 14 bases separating them. The CDR3 sequence is CASSYLTTGRNEKLFF. For the CDR3, the DNA is TGTGCCAGCAGTTACTTGACGACGGGTAGAAATGAAAAACTGTTTTTT.

The J gene is TRBJ2-7, the V gene TRBV29-1, with 7 bases identical to TRBD1. Trimming cost V 0 bases and J 8 bases; bases outside gene matches: 7. CDR1 and CDR2 (germline): SQVTM, ANQGSEA. The CDR3 spans 13 residues. DNA for the CDR3: TGCAGCGTTGAAGATTTTGACAGGGAGAAGCAGTACTTC. It codes for CSVEDFDREKQYF.